The present T cell receptor (beta chain) was sequenced within a study of T cells in Graves' hyperthyroidism and ophthalmopathy (dated by TCRdb to between 2018 and 2021). Looking at the study overall: Peripheral blood was collected at initial diagnosis, before any treatment. The approximately 98 discovery patients were randomly divided into training and test sets at a 7:3 ratio. TCR V-J signatures able to tell the groups apart were searched for in a discovery cohort of approximately 95 patients, of whom 43 had Graves' ophthalmopathy and around 58 had stable Graves' hyperthyroidism. Thyroid tissue and blood T-cell repertoires from about six Graves' hyperthyroidism patients were also compared in the study. The paper describes TCR Vbeta CDR3 sequencing of 135 peripheral blood samples, made up of 43 ophthalmopathy patients, 70 to 75 hyperthyroidism patients and roughly 17 progressor patients. Whether ophthalmopathy could be predicted prospectively was tested in an independent validation cohort made up of 18 hyperthyroidism patients plus 17 patients who later progressed to ophthalmopathy. After blood sampling, hyperthyroidism patients were treated with methimazole at a starting dose of 30 mg daily, and ophthalmopathy patients were treated with high-dose intravenous methylprednisolone. Study-wide conclusions, independent of this receptor: In validation, the model predicted progression to ophthalmopathy with roughly 66% sensitivity and 72% to 85% specificity, a median of around six months before onset. Sample size was not statistically predetermined, and blinding of investigators to group allocation was not performed. Most expanded thyroid clonotypes (frequency above 0.001) were also detected in blood, a finding suggesting that blood repertoires may reflect thyroid immune responses. In cross-validation, a model built on a 13 V-J signature told ophthalmopathy apart from stable hyperthyroidism with 85% to 90% sensitivity and about 81% specificity, and in testing the same model reached 80%/75%.

The TCR beta CDR3 regions were amplified from RNA transcripts. For the first round of RT-PCR on the TCR CDR3, the HTBI primer set was used together with the Qiagen OneStep RT-PCR kit. A second multiplex PCR round built the libraries, followed by size selection and purification. Sequencing of the libraries was done on an Illumina HiSeq2000 using paired-end 100 bp reads. Regarding the original processing steps: SOAPnuke was used to process the raw data, removing reads that contained adapters or uncalled bases, had a mean Phred below 15, or lacked an exact match to the constant primer or identifier. COPE v1.2.5 was used to merge high-quality paired reads, and clonotypes were defined as unique nucleotide sequences. MiTCR v1.1 was used to align clonotypes to the IMGT TRBV, TRBD and TRBJ reference segments. The analysis was restricted to V-J combinations with a frequency above 0.0001, which together covered around 99% of the repertoires. The TCS score was defined as the ratio of F50 (clonal expansion) to E x V (chaos), calculated using BLOSUM62-based TCRdist between CDR3 peptides within each V-J. Welch's t-statistics and random forest reduced around 520 V-J features to some 14, which were used in a naive Bayes classifier (R e1071). The public reads were quality trimmed at Q25 with fastp and then assembled into clones with MiXCR by TCRdb, keeping productive beta chains. Every entry covers one CDR3 protein and lists the most common genes and DNA from its rows. The V and J calls follow TCRdb's processing rather than the paper's. The sample table holds approximately 530,000 distinct CDR3 sequences, of which about 20% were seen once. Less than 55% of the sample goes to the ten largest clones.

Concerning this clonotype itself: Which antigen it targets is not known. No qualities accompany the bases; no much larger clone lies one base away.

In the ophthalmopathy patients, disease was moderately to severely active, with a Clinical Activity Score of 3 or more, a NOSPECS grade of 4 or more, and a duration of less than 3 months. Any patient with an uncontrolled infection, another autoimmune disease, pregnancy or lactation was excluded. Diagnoses were established on the basis of clinical symptoms, serum thyroxine and TRAb, thyroid ultrasound, and orbital computed tomography. PBMCs were separated from roughly 10 ml of fresh peripheral blood using Ficoll-Paque density gradient centrifugation. Total RNA was extracted with Trizol reagent, and quality was checked on an Agilent 2100 Bioanalyzer. V and J are truncated by 1 base and 2 bases respectively, leaving an intervening sequence of 12 bases. The CDR3 spans 15 residues, from the cysteine through the phenylalanine. Only CDR3 DNA remains: 45 bases, in frame from the first base.

The source material was blood. Rearrangement joined TRBV12-3 or TRBV12-4 to TRBJ2-7; the D gene cannot be resolved reliably. This TCR was sampled from a man in his forties with Graves' ophthalmopathy. The base sequence is TGTGCCAGCAGTTTAGTAGCCCCGAGGACCTACGAGCAGTACTTC. Translated, this gives CASSLVAPRTYEQYF.